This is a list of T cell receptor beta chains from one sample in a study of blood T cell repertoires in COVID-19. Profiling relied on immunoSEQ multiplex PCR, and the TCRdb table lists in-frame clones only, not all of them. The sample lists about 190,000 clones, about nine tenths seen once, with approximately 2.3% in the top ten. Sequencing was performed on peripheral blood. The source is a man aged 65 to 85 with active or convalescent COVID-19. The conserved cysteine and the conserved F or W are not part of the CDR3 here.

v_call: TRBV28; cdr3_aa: ATNRGPPGQPQH
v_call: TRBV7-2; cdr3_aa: ASSKGQGVLH
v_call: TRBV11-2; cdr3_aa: ASSLVTNTGELF
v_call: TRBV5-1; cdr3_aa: ASSLDGTGGYNEQF
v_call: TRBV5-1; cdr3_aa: ASSLGRQVSSYEQY
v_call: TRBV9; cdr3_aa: ASSVATGANEKLF
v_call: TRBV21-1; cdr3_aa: ASSKEVTGLCQKLF
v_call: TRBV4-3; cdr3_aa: ASSQEGRGFYEQY
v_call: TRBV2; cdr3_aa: ASSGTGSGQY
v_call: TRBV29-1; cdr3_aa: SGGQAANYGYT
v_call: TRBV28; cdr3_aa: ASTVGPKETQY
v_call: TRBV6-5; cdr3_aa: ASIPVAGAYEQY
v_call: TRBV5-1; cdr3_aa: ASRKGGKTQY
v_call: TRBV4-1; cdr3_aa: ASSAGGGSYGYT
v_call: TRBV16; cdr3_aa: ASSQSSQINTEAF
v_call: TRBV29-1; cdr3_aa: SAIRGLETQY
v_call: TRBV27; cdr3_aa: ASTRTPPRDSHSPLH
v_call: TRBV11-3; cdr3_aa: ASSGRDRNTGELF
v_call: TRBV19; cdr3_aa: ASSPLTKVGEQF
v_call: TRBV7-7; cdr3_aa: ASSLAPSSGNTIY
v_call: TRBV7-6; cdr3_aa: ASSPGVVSTDTQY
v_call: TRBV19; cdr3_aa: ASSMRIGGNTIY
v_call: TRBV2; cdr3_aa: ASSPGLAPTDTQY
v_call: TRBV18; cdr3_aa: ASSPFLGQIYEQY
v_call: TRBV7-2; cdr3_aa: ASSPASGGDTQY
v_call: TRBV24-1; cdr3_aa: ATSPGQGYQPQH
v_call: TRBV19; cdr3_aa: ASSGGSGANVLT
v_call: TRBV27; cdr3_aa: ASSLSRGFNEQY
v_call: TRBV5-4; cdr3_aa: ASSLVLGGTGELF
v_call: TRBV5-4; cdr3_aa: ASSQRLAGAYTGELF
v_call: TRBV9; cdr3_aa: ASSVVAGGPRDTQY
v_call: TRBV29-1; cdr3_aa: SVEDGQNEQF
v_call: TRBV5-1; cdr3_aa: ASSLGLATNTGELF
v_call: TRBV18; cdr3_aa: ASSSGTTDTQY
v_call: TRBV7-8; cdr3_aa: ASTPGLAGSYEQY
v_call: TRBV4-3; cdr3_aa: ASSPRGGGGNSPLH
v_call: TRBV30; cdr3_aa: AWVPLTGKTGELF
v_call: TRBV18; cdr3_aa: ASSPRGASYNSPLH
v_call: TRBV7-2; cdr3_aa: ASSSIGVGGGFSNEQF
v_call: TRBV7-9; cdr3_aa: ASSLASDSNEQF
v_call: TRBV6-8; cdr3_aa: ASSYRPDRGRPQETQY
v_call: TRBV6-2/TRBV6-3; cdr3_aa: ASSYPPENIQY
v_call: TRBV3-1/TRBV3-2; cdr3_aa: ASSLRDKGNSPLH
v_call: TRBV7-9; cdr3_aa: ASSSRGSNTEAF
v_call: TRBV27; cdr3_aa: ASSSSSGRAQETQY
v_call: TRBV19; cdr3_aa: ASSIGGPAAEAF
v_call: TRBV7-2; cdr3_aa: ASSLNRGQPQH
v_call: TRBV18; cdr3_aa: ASSPLQGTGELF
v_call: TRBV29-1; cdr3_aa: SVEAQGNTIY
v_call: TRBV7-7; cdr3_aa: ASSPRRDRVVGELF
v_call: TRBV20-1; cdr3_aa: SGGSDEQF
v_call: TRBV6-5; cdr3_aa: ASSWRGAGYT
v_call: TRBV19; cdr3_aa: ASDPGQKGNSPLH
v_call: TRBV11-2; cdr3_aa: ASSPDRGRETQY
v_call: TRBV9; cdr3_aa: ASSAYLASDTQY
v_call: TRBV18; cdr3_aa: ASSPRARGFVETQY
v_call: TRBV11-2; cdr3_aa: ASSFLSFREGPHNEQF
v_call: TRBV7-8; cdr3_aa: ASSLSEVVEAYEQY
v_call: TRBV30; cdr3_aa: AWSVLPGDGYT